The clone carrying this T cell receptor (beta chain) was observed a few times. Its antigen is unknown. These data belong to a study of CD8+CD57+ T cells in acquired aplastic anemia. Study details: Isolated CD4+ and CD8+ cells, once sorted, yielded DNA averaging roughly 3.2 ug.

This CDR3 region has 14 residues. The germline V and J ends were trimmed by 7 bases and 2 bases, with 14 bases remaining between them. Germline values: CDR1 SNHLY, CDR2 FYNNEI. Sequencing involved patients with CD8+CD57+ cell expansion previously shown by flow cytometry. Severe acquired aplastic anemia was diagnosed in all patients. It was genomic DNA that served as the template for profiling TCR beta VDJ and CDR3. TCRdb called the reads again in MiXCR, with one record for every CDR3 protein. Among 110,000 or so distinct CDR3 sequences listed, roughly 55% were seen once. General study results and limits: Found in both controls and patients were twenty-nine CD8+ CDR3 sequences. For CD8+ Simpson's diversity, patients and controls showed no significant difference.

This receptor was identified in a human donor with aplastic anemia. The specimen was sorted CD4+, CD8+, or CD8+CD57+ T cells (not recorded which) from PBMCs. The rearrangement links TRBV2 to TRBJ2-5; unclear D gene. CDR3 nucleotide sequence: TGTGCCAGCACAGAAGGTGGCATTCAAGAGACCCAGTACTTC. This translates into CASTEGGIQETQYF.